This TCR beta chain was sequenced during a study of T-cell memory formation after mild COVID-19. Findings and limits, study-wide: Those CD4+ clones that contracted were mainly in CM and EM (CD8+ ones in EMRA). CD4/CD8 balance characterized clones contracting day 15 to 85, and CD4+ skew characterized later expanders.

Germline V gene lookup returns CDR1 KGHDR and CDR2 SFDVKD. CDR3 size: 17 residues. V lost 1 base and J lost 9; bases outside the gene matches: 11. Libraries for TCRalpha and TCRbeta carried sample barcodes and unique molecular identifiers via 5'RACE. TCRdb re-analysed the 5' RACE reads in MiXCR, keeping a single row per CDR3 protein. Of around 500,000 distinct CDR3 sequences in the sample, about 20% are singletons; the top ten hold 9% to 15%. Turning to this clonotype: Its antigen is unknown.

Input material: PBMCs or a T cell subset sorted from them (not recorded which). This rearrangement joins TRBV24-1 to TRBJ2-1; 10 bases match TRBD2. The receptor comes from an adult woman who had mild COVID-19 (a few samples of this study predate the infection). Cell type and time point are not known. This CDR3 is CATSDFAQAGGLGEQFF. CDR3 in DNA: TGTGCCACCAGTGATTTCGCCCAAGCGGGGGGGTTAGGTGAGCAGTTCTTC.